The 32 T cell receptor beta chains below come from one sample, sequenced in a study of shared clonotypes between healthy human individuals. Measured with immunoSEQ multiplex PCR; TCRdb has only the in-frame clones, and not every one. Of about 1,800,000 clones in the sample, about 95% were seen once. Terminally differentiated effector memory CD45RA+ cells were excluded from the naive CD8 cells, which were CD45RO-negative and positively selected for CCR7. What was sequenced was naive CD8+ T cells sorted from blood. The source of these receptors is a man younger than 30 in good health.

This sequence joins TRBV11-2 and TRBJ2-5; D gene ambiguous. Trimming took off 4 bases at V and 2 bases at J, with 14 bases between the two ends. CDR1 is SGHAT and CDR2 is FQNNGV in the germline V gene. This CDR3 contains 15 residues. The CDR3 region has the DNA TGTGCCAGCAGCTCCTGGGCCCAGACACAAGAGACCCAGTACTTC. The encoded protein is CASSSWAQTQETQYF. The whole variable domain, filled in from reference TRBV11-2 and TRBJ2-5, reads EAGVAQSPRYKIIEKRQSVAFWCNPISGHATLYWYQQILGQGPKLLIQFQNNGVVDDSQLPKDRFSAERLKGVDSTLKIQPAKLEDSAVYLCASSSWAQTQETQYFGPGTRLLVL.

For this clone: Distinct nucleotide sequences in the sample also encode this CDR3. The chain is built from TRBV5-6 and TRBJ2-3, with TRBD1 as a possible D gene (5 bases). This CDR3 comprises 12 residues. Germline values: CDR1 SGHDT, CDR2 YYEEEE. The V end was cut by 3 bases, the J end by 4 bases, with 6 bases between. The CDR3 DNA sequence: TGTGCCAGCAGCTGGACATCAGATACGCAGTATTTT. This codes for CASSWTSDTQYF.

This chain's CDR3 is CASGPLWGYEQYF. Here the CDR3 DNA reads TGTGCTAGTGGCCCACTTTGGGGCTACGAGCAGTACTTC. The chain couples TRBV12-5 to TRBJ2-7; no firm D call. Germline V lookup: CDR1 LGHNT, CDR2 FRNRAP. The CDR3 consists of 13 residues. Trimming removed 6 bases from V and 3 bases from J, with 12 bases in between.

Regarding this clone: One end of the junction varies from germline; a read error may be responsible. V and J are TRBV11-2 and TRBJ2-6; D may be TRBD1 (6 bases). Germline values: CDR1 SGHAT, CDR2 FQNNGV. The CDR3 is 13 residues long. The CDR3, as DNA: TGTGCCAGCAGCTTAGAGGGTGGCGACAGGCAGTTTTTC. Translating it yields CASSLEGGDRQFF.

This clone was detected once. The chain recombines TRBV9 with TRBJ2-2, with unresolved D. Germline V gene sequence: CDR1 SGDLS, CDR2 YYNGEE. The CDR3 covers 11 residues. V gave up 4 bases and J gave up 8 bases, with 6 bases separating them. The CDR3 is CASSFSGELFF. The CDR3 coding sequence is TGTGCCAGCAGCTTCTCAGGGGAGCTGTTTTTT.

V and J are TRBV7-2 and TRBJ2-1, with D unresolved. The CDR3 sequence is 13 residues long. CDR1 and CDR2 from the germline V gene are SGHTA and FQGNSA. V dropped 4 bases and J dropped 9 bases, with 13 bases sitting between them. CDR3 amino acids: CASSYGTGVEQFF. The CDR3 bases are TGTGCCAGCAGCTATGGTACTGGGGTTGAGCAGTTCTTC. Supplemented by reference TRBV7-2 and TRBJ2-1, the full variable domain reads GAGVSQSPSNKVTEKGKDVELRCDPISGHTALYWYRQSLGQGLEFLIYFQGNSAPDKSGLPSDRFSAERTGGSVSTLTIQRTQQEDSAVYLCASSYGTGVEQFFGPGTRLTVL.

The rearrangement links TRBV5-4 to TRBJ2-1, with D tentatively TRBD1 or TRBD2 (5 bases each). Germline V gives CDR1 SGHNT, CDR2 YYREEE (reference sequence). Between the trimmed V and J ends, which lost 4 bases and 9 bases, there was a span of 20 bases. The CDR3 is 15 amino acids. CDR3 sequence (DNA): TGTGCCAGCAGCCATCAAGGGACGGGCCCAAGTGAGCAGTTCTTC. Translated, it gives CASSHQGTGPSEQFF. The entire variable domain, with the rest obtained from reference TRBV5-4 and TRBJ2-1, is as follows: ETGVTQSPTHLIKTRGQQVTLRCSSQSGHNTVSWYQQALGQGPQFIFQYYREEENGRGNFPPRFSGLQFPNYSSELNVNALELDDSALYLCASSHQGTGPSEQFFGPGTRLTVL.

Points on this clone: Within the sample, other DNA sequences also encode this same CDR3. V gene TRBV30 combines with J gene TRBJ1-1; D possibly corresponds to TRBD1 (6 bases). The germline V gene has CDR1 GTSNPN and CDR2 SVGIG (reference sequence). This CDR3 has 13 residues. Trimming removed 0 bases at V and 5 bases at J, with 10 bases between. The CDR3, as DNA: TGTGCCTGGAGTGTACAGGGTTGGACTGAAGCTTTCTTT. Protein: CAWSVQGWTEAFF.

This chain joins TRBV7-8 and TRBJ2-4; D is uncertain. This CDR3 region has 14 residues. Germline lookup yields CDR1 SGHVS and CDR2 FQNEAQ. Trimming stripped 5 bases from V and 0 bases from J, with 8 bases between. In DNA, the CDR3 is TGTGCCAGCAGCCCCTTACCAGCCAAAAACATTCAGTACTTC. This gives the protein CASSPLPAKNIQYF. Full variable domain (rest looked up from reference TRBV7-8 and TRBJ2-4): GAGVSQSPRYKVAKRGQDVALRCDPISGHVSLFWYQQALGQGPEFLTYFQNEAQLDKSGLPSDRFFAERPEGSVSTLKIQRTQQEDSAVYLCASSPLPAKNIQYFGAGTRLSVL.

This clone was detected only once. V gene TRBV7-9 combines with J gene TRBJ2-5; maybe TRBD1 (6 bases). Trimming pared 5 bases from V and 5 bases from J, leaving 18 bases between. CDR1 SEHNR and CDR2 FQNEAQ come from the germline V gene (reference sequence). The CDR3 loop spans 15 amino acids. The CDR3 protein is CASSPEGQRRETQYF. The DNA for the CDR3 is TGTGCCAGCAGCCCAGAGGGACAAAGACGGGAGACCCAGTACTTC.

The CDR3 here is CASSLGGPYGPETQYF. The CDR3 bases are TGTGCCAGCAGTTTAGGGGGACCCTATGGACCGGAGACCCAGTACTTC. The chain is built from TRBV27 and TRBJ2-5; the D call may be TRBD1 or TRBD2 (5 bases each). The germline V gene has CDR1 MNHEY and CDR2 SMNVEV (reference sequence). V lost 2 bases, J lost 5 bases, and 18 bases lay in between. The CDR3 sequence is 16 residues long.

V usage is TRBV5-1 and J usage is TRBJ2-7; D could derive from TRBD1 or TRBD2 (6 bases each). Per the germline V gene, CDR1 is SGHRS and CDR2 is YFSETQ. V lost 4 bases to trimming and J lost 5 bases, with 19 bases between them. The CDR3 spans 15 residues. In DNA form, the CDR3 reads TGCGCCAGCAGCCCGTGGAGGGACACGCCCAACGAGCAGTACTTC. This codes for CASSPWRDTPNEQYF.

J is TRBJ2-3 and V is TRBV10-3; either TRBD1 or TRBD2 may supply D (5 bases each). Trimming cost V 7 bases and J 5 bases, with 13 bases left between them. The germline V gene has CDR1 ENHRY and CDR2 SYGVKD. There are 13 residues in the CDR3. CDR3 protein: CAITAEGLDTQYF. CDR3 nucleotides: TGTGCCATCACTGCAGAGGGGTTAGATACGCAGTATTTT.

The rearrangement joins TRBV19 to TRBJ1-1; no definite D call. Trimming shortened V by 1 base and J by 6 bases, and 12 bases separated the two germline ends. This CDR3 spans 14 amino acids. The V gene's germline CDR1 is LNHDA and CDR2 SQIVND (reference sequence). The CDR3 region has the DNA TGTGCCAGTAGTATAGTAACGGGTCGACCTGAAGCTTTCTTT. Translating gives CASSIVTGRPEAFF.

Worth noting for this clone: Other DNA variants within this sample encode the same CDR3. V gene TRBV6-6 combines with J gene TRBJ2-5; no reliable D call. The CDR3 has 15 amino acids. Germline values: CDR1 MNHNY, CDR2 SVGAGI (reference sequence). The V and J ends lost 0 bases and 1 base respectively, with 9 bases between them. The CDR3 sequence is CASSYSIGPQETQYF. The CDR3 DNA reads as TGTGCCAGCAGTTACTCGATCGGGCCCCAAGAGACCCAGTACTTC.

The CDR3 sequence: CASSQDRWQIQFF. The CDR3 DNA reads TGCGCCAGCAGCCAAGATCGGTGGCAGATACAGTTCTTC. The rearrangement uses TRBV4-3 and TRBJ2-1, with no clear D. The CDR3 sequence is 13 residues long. Trimming took off 0 bases at V and 13 bases at J, with 13 bases between the two ends. Germline-derived CDR1 and CDR2 are LGHNA and YSLEER.

This sequence joins TRBV27 and TRBJ2-7, with 8 positions matching TRBD1. Trimming cost V 3 bases and J 5 bases; bases outside gene matches: 6. The germline V gene has CDR1 MNHEY and CDR2 SMNVEV (reference sequence). This CDR3 is 14 amino acids long. As DNA, the CDR3 is TGTGCCAGCAGTTTTAAGGCGACAGGGGACGAGCAGTACTTC. This encodes CASSFKATGDEQYF.

The rearrangement uses TRBV9 and TRBJ2-1, with D possibly being TRBD2 (6 bases). Germline V lookup: CDR1 SGDLS, CDR2 YYNGEE. The V and J ends lost 2 bases and 0 bases respectively, with 9 bases between them. This CDR3 has 15 amino acids. CDR3 residues: CASSVMRDSYNEQFF. The DNA of the CDR3 is TGTGCCAGCAGCGTTATGCGGGACTCCTACAATGAGCAGTTCTTC.

V and J are TRBV19 and TRBJ2-2; 9 bases are a match to TRBD1. This CDR3 comprises 16 residues. The J segment lost 5 bases and the V segment lost 3 bases, leaving 7 bases of the junction unmatched. From germline, CDR1 is LNHDA and CDR2 SQIVND (reference sequence). In DNA, the CDR3 is TGTGCCAGTAGTATGGGACAGGGCTGGAGGACCGGGGAGCTGTTTTTT. Encoded protein: CASSMGQGWRTGELFF.

The chain is built from TRBV7-9 and TRBJ1-1, with D possibly TRBD1 on 5 matching bases. The germline CDR1 and CDR2 sequences are SEHNR and FQNEAQ (reference sequence). Deletions cut 5 bases from V and 0 bases from J, with 13 bases between. This CDR3 comprises 15 residues. The CDR3 loop is CASSPLQALNTEAFF. Written as DNA, the CDR3 is TGTGCCAGCAGCCCGTTACAGGCCCTGAACACTGAAGCTTTCTTT. Filled out from reference TRBV7-9 and TRBJ1-1, the complete variable domain reads DTGVSQNPRHKITKRGQNVTFRCDPISEHNRLYWYRQTLGQGPEFLTYFQNEAQLEKSRLLSDRFSAERPKGSFSTLEIQRTEQGDSAMYLCASSPLQALNTEAFFGQGTRLTVV.

The CDR3 spells CASSDGTSVSYEQYF. The CDR3 coding sequence is TGTGCCAGCAGTGACGGGACTAGCGTATCCTACGAGCAGTACTTC. The genes are TRBV5-5 and TRBJ2-7; 10 bases match TRBD2. In germline, CDR1 is SGHKS, CDR2 YYEKEE (reference sequence). This CDR3 region has 15 residues. The V segment lost 5 bases and the J segment 1 base; nucleotides outside the gene matches: 6. The entire variable domain, with the rest obtained from reference TRBV5-5 and TRBJ2-7, is as follows: DAGVTQSPTHLIKTRGQQVTLRCSPISGHKSVSWYQQVLGQGPQFIFQYYEKEERGRGNFPDRFSARQFPNYSSELNVNALLLGDSALYLCASSDGTSVSYEQYFGPGTRLTVT.

The chain is built from TRBV9 and TRBJ2-1; 10 bases are shared with TRBD2. Germline V gene sequence: CDR1 SGDLS, CDR2 YYNGEE. The trim removed 6 bases at V and 4 bases at J, leaving 4 bases unmatched. There are 14 residues in the CDR3. The DNA for the CDR3 is TGTGCCAGCACCTCTAGCGGGGGTTACAATGAGCAGTTCTTC. Translating it yields CASTSSGGYNEQFF.

In its sample, this clone was seen once. The chain recombines TRBV10-1 with TRBJ2-5; a weak D match, TRBD2 (6 bases). CDR3 size: 16 residues. The V end lost 6 bases, the J end lost 5 bases, and 22 bases lay between the germline ends. The germline CDR1 and CDR2 sequences are WNHNN and SYGVQD (reference sequence). The CDR3 here is CASSELAPKFQETQYF. The CDR3 region has the DNA TGCGCCAGCAGCGAACTAGCCCCCAAGTTTCAGGAGACCCAGTACTTC.

The CDR3 reads CASSSSGPTTEAFF. CDR3 nucleotides: TGCGCCAGCAGCTCCTCGGGACCGACCACTGAAGCTTTCTTT. This chain links TRBV5-1 with TRBJ1-1, with D possibly matching TRBD1 (5 bases). Per the germline V gene, CDR1 is SGHRS and CDR2 is YFSETQ. V lost 3 bases and J lost 4, with 13 bases in between. This CDR3 has 14 amino acids. Drawing the rest from reference TRBV5-1 and TRBJ1-1, the complete variable domain is KAGVTQTPRYLIKTRGQQVTLSCSPISGHRSVSWYQQTPGQGLQFLFEYFSETQRNKGNFPGRFSGRQFSNSRSEMNVSTLELGDSALYLCASSSSGPTTEAFFGQGTRLTVV.

The chain is built from TRBV5-1 and TRBJ2-2; unclear D gene. Between the trimmed V and J ends, which lost 4 bases and 1 base, there was a span of 14 bases. CDR3 size: 16 residues. Germline values: CDR1 SGHRS, CDR2 YFSETQ. The CDR3 DNA sequence: TGCGCCAGCAGCGAAGGAGTATTACGGAACACCGGGGAGCTGTTTTTT. Protein sequence: CASSEGVLRNTGELFF.

The chain links TRBV19 to TRBJ1-5, with D tentatively TRBD1 (5 bases). The V gene's germline CDR1 is LNHDA and CDR2 SQIVND (reference sequence). The CDR3 spans 13 residues. Trimming left V 10 bases short and J 3 bases short, with 13 bases between. The CDR3 region has the DNA TGTGCCACTAAGGGACCGTACAATCAGCCCCAGCATTTT. Residues: CATKGPYNQPQHF.

The chain uses TRBV30 and TRBJ1-4; D is unclear. This CDR3 spans 14 amino acids. Germline lookup yields CDR1 GTSNPN and CDR2 SVGIG (reference sequence). The V gene lost 0 bases and the J gene lost 4 bases, with 9 bases spanning the gap. CDR3 bases: TGTGCCTGGAGTGTAGACGCGATTAATGAAAAACTGTTTTTT. Encoded protein: CAWSVDAINEKLFF.

The gene calls are TRBV9 and TRBJ2-2; no clear D. The CDR3 has 13 amino acids. CDR1 SGDLS and CDR2 YYNGEE come from the germline V gene. With 4 bases removed from V and 4 bases from J, the gap between germline ends came to 8 bases. CDR3 residues: CASSLLGTGELFF. CDR3 DNA: TGTGCCAGCAGCCTCCTGGGCACCGGGGAGCTGTTTTTT.

The rearrangement links TRBV6-1 to TRBJ2-2, with D possibly matching TRBD2 (5 bases). Deletions cut 2 bases from V and 3 bases from J, with 13 bases between. Germline CDR1 MNHNS, CDR2 SASEGT. The CDR3 runs 16 residues. The CDR3 spells CASSELRASYTGELFF. In nucleotides, the CDR3 is TGTGCCAGCAGTGAACTCCGGGCTAGCTACACCGGGGAGCTGTTTTTT.

The chain recombines TRBV28 with TRBJ2-1; D is uncertain. Germline CDR1 MDHEN, CDR2 SYDVKM. CDR3 length: 15 residues. Deletions cut 3 bases from V and 7 bases from J, with 16 bases between. In nucleotides, the CDR3 is TGTGCCAGCAGTTTGAGGCCCCACGAGGTAAATGAGCAGTTCTTC. Amino acids: CASSLRPHEVNEQFF.

The genes are TRBV5-5 and TRBJ1-5; the match to TRBD1 covers 7 bases. Germline CDR1 and CDR2: SGHKS and YYEKEE (reference sequence). The CDR3 totals 14 residues. The V and J ends lost 4 bases and 3 bases, in that order; junction bases with no gene match: 4. The CDR3 DNA follows: TGTGCCAGCAGCAAGGGACAGATCAATCAGCCCCAGCATTTT. Its protein product is CASSKGQINQPQHF.

The V and J genes are TRBV7-9 and TRBJ2-7; possibly TRBD1 for D (6 bases). Germline V lookup: CDR1 SEHNR, CDR2 FQNEAQ (reference sequence). There are 14 residues in the CDR3. Trimming cost V 1 base and J 6 bases, with 13 bases left between them. CDR3 DNA: TGTGCCAGCAGCTTAGGACAGGACTGGGGCGAGCAGTACTTC. This encodes CASSLGQDWGEQYF.